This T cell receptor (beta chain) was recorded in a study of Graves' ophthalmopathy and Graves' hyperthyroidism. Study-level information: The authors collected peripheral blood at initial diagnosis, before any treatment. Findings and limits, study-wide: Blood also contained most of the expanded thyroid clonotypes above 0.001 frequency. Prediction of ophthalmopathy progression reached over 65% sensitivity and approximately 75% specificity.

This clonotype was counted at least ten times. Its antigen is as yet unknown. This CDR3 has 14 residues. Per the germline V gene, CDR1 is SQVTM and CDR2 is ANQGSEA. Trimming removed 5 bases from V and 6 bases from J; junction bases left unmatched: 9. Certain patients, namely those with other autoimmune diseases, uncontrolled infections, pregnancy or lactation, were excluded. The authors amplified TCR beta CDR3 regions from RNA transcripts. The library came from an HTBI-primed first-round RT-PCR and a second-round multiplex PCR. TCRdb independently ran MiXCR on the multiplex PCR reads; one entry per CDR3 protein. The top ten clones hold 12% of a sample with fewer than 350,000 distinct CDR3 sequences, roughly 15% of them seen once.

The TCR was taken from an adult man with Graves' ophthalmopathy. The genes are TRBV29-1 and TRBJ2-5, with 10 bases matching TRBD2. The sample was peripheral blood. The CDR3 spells CSVSLAGVWKTQYF. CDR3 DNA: TGCAGCGTTTCCCTAGCGGGAGTTTGGAAGACCCAGTACTTC. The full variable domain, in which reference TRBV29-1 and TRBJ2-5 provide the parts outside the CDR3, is SAVISQKPSRDICQRGTSLTIQCQVDSQVTMMFWYRQQPGQSLTLIATANQGSEATYESGFVIDKFPISRPNLTFSTLTVSNMSPEDSSIYLCSVSLAGVWKTQYFGPGTRLLVL.